This entry lists 17 T cell receptor beta chains sequenced from one sample in a study of siplizumab effects on memory and regulatory T cells. The assay was immunoSEQ multiplex PCR, and TCRdb's table has in-frame clones only and misses some. The sample shows roughly 9,200 clones, 40% of them seen only once. What these receptors recognize is not known. Researchers cocultured the mixed lymphocyte reaction cells at 37°C for approximately six days. Source material: CFSE-low (dividing) CD4+ T cells sorted from an allogeneic mixed lymphocyte reaction. These receptors were obtained from a human donor in good health; the cells came from an allogeneic mixed lymphocyte reaction.

By share, this clone ranks as medium-sized (0.01 to 0.1%). The chain couples TRBV11-3 to TRBJ2-1; 11 bases align to TRBD2. The CDR3 length is 15 residues. Germline-derived CDR1 and CDR2 are SGHNT and YENEEA. Trimming removed 2 bases from V and 7 bases from J; junction bases left unmatched: 4. CDR3 residues: CASSLMSSGRNEQFF. The CDR3 nucleotides are TGTGCCAGCAGCTTAATGTCTAGCGGGAGGAATGAGCAGTTCTTC.

This clone is deemed medium-sized (0.01 to 0.1%). The chain recombines TRBV5-1 with TRBJ1-4; 8 nucleotides match TRBD1. CDR3 length: 15 residues. After removal of 0 bases from V and 4 bases from J, the junction contained 2 bases not matched to a gene. Germline V CDR1 and CDR2: SGHRS, YFSETQ. Written as DNA, the CDR3 is TGCGCCAGCAGCTTGGGAGACAGGGGTAATGAAAAACTGTTTTTT. Amino acid sequence: CASSLGDRGNEKLFF.

This sequence joins TRBV9 and TRBJ2-6, with 9 nucleotides matching TRBD1. Germline CDR1 and CDR2: SGDLS and YYNGEE. The CDR3 contains 18 residues. V trimming: 5 bases; J trimming: 0 bases; junction bases outside the gene matches: 9. The CDR3 loop is CASSALGQGSSGANVLTF. CDR3 nucleotide sequence: TGTGCCAGCAGTGCTTTGGGACAGGGAAGCTCTGGGGCCAACGTCCTGACTTTC.

This clone was picked up a small number of times. This CDR3 is CASSMALGETQYF. As DNA, the CDR3 is TGTGCCAGTAGTATGGCCCTCGGGGAGACCCAGTACTTC. The genes are TRBV19 and TRBJ2-5; unclear D gene. Trimming left V 3 bases short and J 5 bases short, with 10 bases between. The V gene's germline CDR1 is LNHDA and CDR2 SQIVND (reference sequence). This CDR3 is built from 13 residues. The full variable domain, rest sourced from reference TRBV19 and TRBJ2-5, is DGGITQSPKYLFRKEGQNVTLSCEQNLNHDAMYWYRQDPGQGLRLIYYSQIVNDFQKGDIAEGYSVSREKKESFPLTVTSAQKNPTAFYLCASSMALGETQYFGPGTRLLVL.

This clone is classed as medium-sized. V gene TRBV29-1 combines with J gene TRBJ1-4; 7 positions match TRBD1. The trim removed 4 bases at V and 0 bases at J, leaving 2 bases unmatched. The CDR3 spans 14 residues. CDR1 SQVTM and CDR2 ANQGSEA come from the germline V gene. The CDR3 spells CSVGGTATNEKLFF. The CDR3 DNA reads TGCAGCGTTGGGGGGACAGCAACTAATGAAAAACTGTTTTTT.

The chain couples TRBV6-1 to TRBJ2-2, with 9 bases lining up with TRBD1. Germline values: CDR1 MNHNS, CDR2 SASEGT. The J segment lost 7 bases and the V segment lost 7 bases, leaving 10 bases of the junction unmatched. This CDR3 is built from 15 residues. CDR3 region: CASNRGTGFGGELFF. In DNA, the CDR3 is TGTGCCAGCAATCGGGGGACAGGGTTCGGCGGGGAGCTGTTTTTT.

By sample share, this clone is large (0.1 to 1%). V and J are TRBV7-8 and TRBJ2-7, with D possibly called TRBD1 or TRBD2 (5 bases each). V dropped 2 bases and J dropped 5 bases, with 16 bases sitting between them. In germline, CDR1 is SGHVS, CDR2 FQNEAQ. This CDR3 is 15 amino acids long. The CDR3 bases are TGTGCCAGCAGCTTATCTACGAGGGGCTGGAACGAGCAGTACTTC. It translates to CASSLSTRGWNEQYF.

Only a few counts were recorded for this clone. The rearrangement joins TRBV4-2 to TRBJ2-7; D is ambiguous. CDR3 length: 13 amino acids. CDR1 LGHNA and CDR2 YNFKEQ come from the germline V gene. Trimming removed 5 bases from V and 2 bases from J, with 10 bases in between. The CDR3 DNA is TGTGCCAGCAGCGGTCTTCCAACCTACGAGCAGTACTTC. It yields the protein CASSGLPTYEQYF.

By frequency in the sample, this clone is medium-sized. The chain combines TRBV11-2 with TRBJ1-4; D remains unclear. The CDR3 is 14 residues long. Germline loops: CDR1 SGHAT, CDR2 FQNNGV. V dropped 5 bases and J dropped 1 base, with 8 bases sitting between them. The CDR3 protein is CASSPRGTNEKLFF. In DNA, the CDR3 is TGTGCCAGCAGCCCCCGAGGAACTAATGAAAAACTGTTTTTT.

Turning to this clone: A junction end diverges from the germline sequence, so it may reflect a read error. The chain links TRBV4-1 to TRBJ2-1; D may correspond to TRBD1 or TRBD2 (5 bases each). This CDR3 is 14 amino acids long. CDR1 MGHRA and CDR2 YSYEKL come from the germline V gene. The CDR3 sequence is CASSRGEGYNEQFF. The DNA for the CDR3 is TGTGCCAGCAGCCGGGGCGAGGGCTACAATGAGCAGTTCTTC.

The V and J genes are TRBV5-6 and TRBJ1-1, with 12 positions matching TRBD1. The V gene end was trimmed by 4 bases and the J gene end by 3 bases; junction bases not matched to a gene: 7. Germline V lookup: CDR1 SGHDT, CDR2 YYEEEE. The CDR3 has 16 amino acids. As DNA, the CDR3 is TGTGCCAGCAGCGCCGGGACAGGGGGCGAGGACACTGAAGCTTTCTTT. Encoded protein: CASSAGTGGEDTEAFF. Full variable domain (outside the CDR3, taken from reference TRBV5-6 and TRBJ1-1): DAGVTQSPTHLIKTRGQQVTLRCSPKSGHDTVSWYQQALGQGPQFIFQYYEEEERQRGNFPDRFSGHQFPNYSSELNVNALLLGDSALYLCASSAGTGGEDTEAFFGQGTRLTVV.

By share, this clone counts as medium-sized (0.01 to 0.1%). The gene calls are TRBV28 and TRBJ2-2; D perhaps matches TRBD2 (5 bases). Trimming stripped 6 bases from V and 1 base from J, with 9 bases between. CDR3 length equals 14 residues. The germline V gene has CDR1 MDHEN and CDR2 SYDVKM. As DNA, the CDR3 is TGTGCCAGCAGGGGCCGGGGGAACACCGGGGAGCTGTTTTTT. Translating it yields CASRGRGNTGELFF.

This chain links TRBV7-9 with TRBJ2-1; the D gene is possibly TRBD2 (5 bases). Germline CDR1 reads SEHNR; CDR2 reads FQNEAQ (reference sequence). The CDR3 spans 18 residues. V was shortened by 5 bases and J by 1 base, with 21 bases between the two germline ends. The CDR3 here is CASSTQPAASGSYNEQFF. For the CDR3, the DNA is TGTGCCAGCAGCACGCAACCGGCGGCCTCGGGATCCTACAATGAGCAGTTCTTC.

This clone has only a few counts. The chain employs TRBV7-8 and TRBJ2-5; D is undetermined. Germline CDR1 is SGHVS and CDR2 is FQNEAQ. The CDR3 length is 14 residues. Trimming left V 1 base short and J 7 bases short, with 13 bases between. The CDR3 reads CASSLVRDSGTQYF. The CDR3, as DNA: TGTGCCAGCAGCTTAGTACGCGACTCGGGGACCCAGTACTTC.

In its sample, this clone is medium-sized. The chain recombines TRBV5-8 with TRBJ1-1; D call uncertain. Trimming took 3 bases from V and 5 from J, leaving 17 bases between them. This CDR3 has 15 amino acids. Germline CDR1 is SGHTS and CDR2 is YDEGEE. The CDR3 region is CASSSLYGVGTEAFF. For the CDR3, the DNA is TGTGCCAGCAGCTCCCTGTACGGGGTTGGTACTGAAGCTTTCTTT.

This clone has just a few counts. CDR3 protein: CASSYRESGRRGYTF. CDR3 in DNA: TGTGCCAGCAGTTACAGGGAGTCAGGTCGTCGTGGCTACACCTTC. The chain recombines TRBV6-5 with TRBJ1-2; D gene unclear. The V end lost 2 bases, the J end lost 7 bases, and 17 bases lay between the germline ends. The length of the CDR3 is 15 residues. The germline CDR1 and CDR2 sequences are MNHEY and SVGAGI.

The V and J genes are TRBV5-4 and TRBJ1-2, with a tentative D call TRBD1 (6 bases). With 3 bases removed from V and 1 base from J, the gap between germline ends came to 13 bases. Germline values: CDR1 SGHNT, CDR2 YYREEE (reference sequence). The CDR3 is 15 amino acids. The CDR3 sequence is CASSSVRGNNYGYTF. The CDR3 DNA follows: TGTGCCAGCAGCTCCGTCAGGGGCAATAACTATGGCTACACCTTC.